Sequencing of this T cell receptor (beta chain) was carried out in a study of T cell responses to AZD1222 COVID-19 vaccine. Germline-derived CDR1 and CDR2 are KGHSH and LQKENI. The CDR3 spans 15 residues. Trimming at V came to 3 bases and at J to 3 bases, leaving 4 bases not matched to a gene. Using immunoSEQ multiplex PCR, the repertoire was profiled, and TCRdb retains in-frame clones only, with some absent. The sample carries some 190,000 clones, nearly 95% recorded once. The receptor was isolated from an adult who received the AZD1222 COVID-19 vaccine. The chain links TRBV18 to TRBJ2-7; 11 nucleotides line up with TRBD1. Here the sequenced sample was peripheral blood, taken 28 days after the second AZD1222 dose. As DNA, the CDR3 is TGTGCCAGCTCACCGACCGGGACAGGGGGCTACGAGCAGTACTTC. It codes for CASSPTGTGGYEQYF. The full variable domain, its missing parts supplied by reference TRBV18 and TRBJ2-7, is NAGVMQNPRHLVRRRGQEARLRCSPMKGHSHVYWYRQLPEEGLKFMVYLQKENIIDESGMPKERFSAEFPKEGPSILRIQQVVRGDSAAYFCASSPTGTGGYEQYFGPGTRLTVT.